Presented here are 9 T cell receptor beta chains from one specimen sequenced in a study of blood T cells in healthy people across ages. The use of a sample-barcoded 5' primer and a J-beta primer mix characterized a second PCR of about 7 to 12 cycles. TCRdb fed the 5' RACE reads into MiXCR, producing one record per CDR3 protein. The sample lists approximately 1,000,000 distinct CDR3 sequences; less than 50% were seen once. The sequenced material came from blood. The source is a woman aged 55-69 years in good health.

This clonotype occurred once. This chain uses TRBV2 with TRBJ2-4, with a possible D match to TRBD1 (6 bases). V lost 3 bases and J lost 13, with 22 bases in between. CDR1 and CDR2 (germline): SNHLY, FYNNEI. The CDR3 totals 15 residues. The CDR3 loop is CASSESGTSYEAQYF. For the CDR3, the DNA is TGTGCCAGCAGTGAGTCAGGGACATCCTACGAGGCGCAGTACTTC.

The V gene is TRBV28, the J gene TRBJ2-3; D may be TRBD2 (6 bases). V was shortened by 4 bases and J by 0 bases, with 14 bases between the two germline ends. Germline CDR1 MDHEN, CDR2 SYDVKM. The CDR3 loop spans 16 amino acids. DNA for the CDR3: TGTGCCAGCAGTTCCCCCGGAGGGCTAAGCACAGATACGCAGTATTTT. As protein: CASSSPGGLSTDTQYF.

The chain combines TRBV9 with TRBJ2-7; D call uncertain. V gave up 4 bases and J gave up 5 bases, with 13 bases separating them. Germline V gene sequence: CDR1 SGDLS, CDR2 YYNGEE. This CDR3 contains 13 residues. The CDR3 region is CASSPTVNNEQYF. Here the CDR3 DNA reads TGTGCCAGCAGCCCCACAGTTAACAACGAGCAGTACTTC.

This clonotype was detected a few times. The chain is built from TRBV7-8 and TRBJ2-3; unclear D gene. Trimming shortened V by 5 bases and J by 0 bases, and 15 bases separated the two germline ends. Germline CDR1 SGHVS, CDR2 FQNEAQ. This CDR3 contains 16 residues. This chain's CDR3 is CASSPKGVWSTDTQYF. CDR3 sequence (DNA): TGTGCCAGCAGCCCCAAAGGAGTTTGGAGCACAGATACGCAGTATTTT.

This clonotype came up a few times. The V gene is TRBV20-1, the J gene TRBJ2-7; D unclear. Germline lookup yields CDR1 DFQATT and CDR2 SNEGSKA (reference sequence). The V end lost 2 bases, the J end lost 6 bases, and 8 bases lay between the germline ends. There are 11 residues in the CDR3. Here the CDR3 DNA reads TGCAGTGCTAGACCCTTGCGCGAGCAGTACTTC. It is translated as CSARPLREQYF.

The chain carries TRBV9 and TRBJ1-1, with D hard to call. Trimming pared 4 bases from V and 1 base from J, leaving 11 bases between. Germline values: CDR1 SGDLS, CDR2 YYNGEE. The CDR3 is 14 residues long. The CDR3 coding sequence is TGTGCCAGCAGCACCCAAGACACGAACACTGAAGCTTTCTTT. Residues: CASSTQDTNTEAFF.

CDR3 sequence reads: CASSNRTTDTQYF. CDR3 coding DNA: TGTGCCAGCTCCAACAGGACCACAGATACGCAGTATTTT. V usage is TRBV18 and J usage is TRBJ2-3; a possible D gene is TRBD1 (5 bases). The length of the CDR3 is 13 residues. Trimming took 6 bases from V and 2 from J, leaving 9 bases between them. The V gene's germline CDR1 is KGHSH and CDR2 LQKENI.

This clonotype occurred a few times. CDR3 sequence (DNA): TGTGCCAGCAAGACAGGGGGCTTCTCTGGGGCCAACGTCCTGACTTTC. Its translation: CASKTGGFSGANVLTF. The gene calls are TRBV6-1 and TRBJ2-6, with TRBD1 matching over 10 bases. Germline CDR1 is MNHNS and CDR2 is SASEGT. The CDR3 covers 16 residues. Germline trimming cut 7 bases from V and 0 bases from J; bases unmatched to any gene: 3.

The chain is built from TRBV2 and TRBJ1-2; no clear D gene. Germline assignment: CDR1 SNHLY and CDR2 FYNNEI. Trimming pared 6 bases from V and 0 bases from J, leaving 14 bases between. The CDR3 spans 15 residues. The CDR3 DNA sequence: TGTGCCAGCAGGAGAGACATTATAGCTAACTATGGCTACACCTTC. This codes for CASRRDIIANYGYTF.